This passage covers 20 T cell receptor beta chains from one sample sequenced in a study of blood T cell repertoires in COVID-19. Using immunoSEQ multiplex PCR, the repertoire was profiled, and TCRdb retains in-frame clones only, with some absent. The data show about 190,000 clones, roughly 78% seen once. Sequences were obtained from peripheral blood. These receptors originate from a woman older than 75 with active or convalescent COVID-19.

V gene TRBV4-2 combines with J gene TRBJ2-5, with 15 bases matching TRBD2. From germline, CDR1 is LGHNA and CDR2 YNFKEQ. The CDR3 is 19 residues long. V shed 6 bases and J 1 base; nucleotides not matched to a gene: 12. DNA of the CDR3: TGTGCCAGCAGTGCATTATCCGGGACTAGCGGGGGGATCCAAGAGACCCAGTACTTC. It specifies CASSALSGTSGGIQETQYF.

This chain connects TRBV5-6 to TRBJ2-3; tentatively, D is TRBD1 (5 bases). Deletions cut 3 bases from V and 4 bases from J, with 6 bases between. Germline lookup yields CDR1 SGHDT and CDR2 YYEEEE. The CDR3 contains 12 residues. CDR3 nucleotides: TGTGCCAGCAGCTCGACAGCAGATACGCAGTATTTT. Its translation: CASSSTADTQYF.

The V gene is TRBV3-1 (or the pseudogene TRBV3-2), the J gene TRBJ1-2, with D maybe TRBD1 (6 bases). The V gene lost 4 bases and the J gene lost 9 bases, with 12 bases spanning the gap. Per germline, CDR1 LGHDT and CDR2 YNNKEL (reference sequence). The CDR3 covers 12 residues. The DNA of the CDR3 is TGTGCCAGCAGCCCGCAGGGGACGAGCTACACCTTC. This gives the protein CASSPQGTSYTF.

Here the CDR3 reads CASSRRTSGLQETQYF. The CDR3 coding sequence is TGTGCCAGCAGCCGACGGACTAGCGGGCTTCAAGAGACCCAGTACTTC. The chain couples TRBV5-6 to TRBJ2-5; 11 positions agree with TRBD2. The CDR3 consists of 16 residues. V was pared by 4 bases and J by 2 bases, with 7 bases of the junction left unmatched. Germline CDR1 SGHDT, CDR2 YYEEEE.

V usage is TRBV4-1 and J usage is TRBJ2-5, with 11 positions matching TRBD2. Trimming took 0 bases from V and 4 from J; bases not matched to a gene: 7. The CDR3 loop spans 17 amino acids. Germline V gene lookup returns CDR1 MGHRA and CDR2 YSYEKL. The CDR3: CASSQEGPLAGGETQYF. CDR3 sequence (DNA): TGCGCCAGCAGCCAAGAGGGACCCCTAGCGGGGGGAGAGACCCAGTACTTC.

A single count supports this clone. The CDR3 coding sequence is TGCGCCAGCAGCTTAAGCCCCGGCGGGGGGGCCAGTAATGAGCAGTTCTTC. It encodes CASSLSPGGGASNEQFF. This rearrangement joins TRBV5-1 to TRBJ2-1, with TRBD2 identical over 9 bases. Germline V gene sequence: CDR1 SGHRS, CDR2 YFSETQ. CDR3 length equals 17 residues. The V gene end was trimmed by 2 bases and the J gene end by 7 bases; junction bases not matched to a gene: 13. The full variable domain, completed using reference TRBV5-1 and TRBJ2-1, is KAGVTQTPRYLIKTRGQQVTLSCSPISGHRSVSWYQQTPGQGLQFLFEYFSETQRNKGNFPGRFSGRQFSNSRSEMNVSTLELGDSALYLCASSLSPGGGASNEQFFGPGTRLTVL.

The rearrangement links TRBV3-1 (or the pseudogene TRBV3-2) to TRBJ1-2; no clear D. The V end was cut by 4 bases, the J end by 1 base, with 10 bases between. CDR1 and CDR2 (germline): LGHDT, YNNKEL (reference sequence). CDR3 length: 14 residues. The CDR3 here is CASSPGIYNYGYTF. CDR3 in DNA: TGTGCCAGCAGCCCGGGGATATATAACTATGGCTACACCTTC.

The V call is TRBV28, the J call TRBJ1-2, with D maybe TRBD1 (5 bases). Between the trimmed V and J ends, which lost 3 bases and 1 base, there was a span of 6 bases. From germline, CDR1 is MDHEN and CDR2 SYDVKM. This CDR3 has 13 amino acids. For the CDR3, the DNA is TGTGCCAGCAGTTTCCAGGGTAACTATGGCTACACCTTC. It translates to CASSFQGNYGYTF.

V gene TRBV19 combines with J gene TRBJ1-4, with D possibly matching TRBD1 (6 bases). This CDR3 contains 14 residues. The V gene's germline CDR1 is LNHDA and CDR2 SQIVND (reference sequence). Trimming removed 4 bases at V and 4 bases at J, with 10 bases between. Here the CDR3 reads CASSTTGLNEKLFF. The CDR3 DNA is TGTGCCAGTAGTACGACAGGACTTAATGAAAAACTGTTTTTT. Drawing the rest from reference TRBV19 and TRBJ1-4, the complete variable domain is DGGITQSPKYLFRKEGQNVTLSCEQNLNHDAMYWYRQDPGQGLRLIYYSQIVNDFQKGDIAEGYSVSREKKESFPLTVTSAQKNPTAFYLCASSTTGLNEKLFFGSGTQLSVL.

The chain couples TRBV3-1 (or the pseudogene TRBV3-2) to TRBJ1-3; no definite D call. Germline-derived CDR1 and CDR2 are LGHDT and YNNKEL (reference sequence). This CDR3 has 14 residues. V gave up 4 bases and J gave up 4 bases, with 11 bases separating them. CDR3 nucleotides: TGTGCCAGCAGCCGCCCGGTTGAAGGAAACACCATATATTTT. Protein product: CASSRPVEGNTIYF.

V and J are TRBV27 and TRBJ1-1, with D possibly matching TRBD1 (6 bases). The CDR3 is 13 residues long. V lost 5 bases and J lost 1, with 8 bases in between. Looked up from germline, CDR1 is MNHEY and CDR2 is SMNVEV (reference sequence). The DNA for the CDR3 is TGTGCCAGCAGTGAGGGACAGAACACTGAAGCTTTCTTT. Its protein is CASSEGQNTEAFF.

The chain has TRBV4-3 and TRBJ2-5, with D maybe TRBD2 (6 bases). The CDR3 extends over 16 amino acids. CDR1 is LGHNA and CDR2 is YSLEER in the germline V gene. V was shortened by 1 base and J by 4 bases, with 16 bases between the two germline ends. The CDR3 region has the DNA TGCGCCAGCAGCCAAGGTTGGCGGGGTCTATTAGAGACCCAGTACTTC. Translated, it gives CASSQGWRGLLETQYF.

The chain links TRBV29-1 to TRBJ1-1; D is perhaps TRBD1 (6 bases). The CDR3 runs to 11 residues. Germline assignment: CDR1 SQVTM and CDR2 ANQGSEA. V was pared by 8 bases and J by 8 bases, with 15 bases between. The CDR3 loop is CSTLQGREAFF. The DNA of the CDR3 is TGCAGCACCTTACAGGGACGGGAAGCTTTCTTT. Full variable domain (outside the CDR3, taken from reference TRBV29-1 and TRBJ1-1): SAVISQKPSRDICQRGTSLTIQCQVDSQVTMMFWYRQQPGQSLTLIATANQGSEATYESGFVIDKFPISRPNLTFSTLTVSNMSPEDSSIYLCSTLQGREAFFGQGTRLTVV.

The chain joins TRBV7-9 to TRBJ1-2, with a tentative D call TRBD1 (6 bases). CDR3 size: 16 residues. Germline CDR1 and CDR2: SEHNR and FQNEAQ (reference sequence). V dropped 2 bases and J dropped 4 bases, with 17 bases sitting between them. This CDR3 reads CASSLTLTGTLYGYTF. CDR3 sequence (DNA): TGTGCCAGCAGCTTAACCCTGACAGGTACCCTCTATGGCTACACCTTC.

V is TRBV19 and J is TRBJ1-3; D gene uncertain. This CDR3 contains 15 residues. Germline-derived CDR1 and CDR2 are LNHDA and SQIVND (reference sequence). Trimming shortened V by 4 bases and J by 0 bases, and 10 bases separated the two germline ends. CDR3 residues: CASSTDGNSGNTIYF. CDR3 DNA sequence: TGTGCCAGTAGTACCGACGGGAACTCTGGAAACACCATATATTTT.

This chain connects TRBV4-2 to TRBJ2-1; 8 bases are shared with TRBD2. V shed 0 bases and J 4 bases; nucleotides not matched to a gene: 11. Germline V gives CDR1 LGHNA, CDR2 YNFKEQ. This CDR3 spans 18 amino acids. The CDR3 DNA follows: TGTGCCAGCAGCCAAGATTTAGCTGGCGGGGGGTCATACAATGAGCAGTTCTTC. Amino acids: CASSQDLAGGGSYNEQFF.

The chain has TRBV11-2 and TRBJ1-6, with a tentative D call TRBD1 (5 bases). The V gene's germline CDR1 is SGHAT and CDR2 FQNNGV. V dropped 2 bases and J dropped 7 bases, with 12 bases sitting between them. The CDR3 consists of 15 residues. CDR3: CASSLLGTVNSPLHF. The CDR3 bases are TGTGCCAGCAGCTTACTCGGGACTGTGAATTCACCCCTCCACTTT. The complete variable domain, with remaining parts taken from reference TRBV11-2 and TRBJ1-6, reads EAGVAQSPRYKIIEKRQSVAFWCNPISGHATLYWYQQILGQGPKLLIQFQNNGVVDDSQLPKDRFSAERLKGVDSTLKIQPAKLEDSAVYLCASSLLGTVNSPLHFGNGTRLTVT.

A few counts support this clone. The CDR3 loop is CAWNLYGTVEGYTF. The CDR3 nucleotides read TGTGCCTGGAACCTGTACGGTACAGTCGAGGGCTACACCTTC. The chain recombines TRBV30 with TRBJ1-2, with D hard to call. CDR3 length: 14 amino acids. CDR1 is GTSNPN and CDR2 is SVGIG in the germline V gene (reference sequence). The V gene lost 4 bases and the J gene lost 8 bases, with 20 bases spanning the gap.

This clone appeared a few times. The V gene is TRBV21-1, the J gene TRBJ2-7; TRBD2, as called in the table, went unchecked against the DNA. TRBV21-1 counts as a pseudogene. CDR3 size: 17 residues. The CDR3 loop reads CASTKGTSGGEVYEQYF. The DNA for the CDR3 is TGTGCCAGCACCAAAGGGACTAGCGGGGGGGAAGTCTACGAGCAGTACTTC.

This chain's CDR3 is CASSVGPRGAYEQYF. DNA for the CDR3: TGTGCCAGCAGCGTAGGCCCCAGGGGGGCCTACGAGCAGTACTTC. The genes are TRBV9 and TRBJ2-7; tentatively, D is TRBD1 (7 bases). The CDR3 runs 15 residues. The germline gives CDR1 SGDLS, CDR2 YYNGEE. Trimming cost V 0 bases and J 2 bases, with 12 bases left between them.